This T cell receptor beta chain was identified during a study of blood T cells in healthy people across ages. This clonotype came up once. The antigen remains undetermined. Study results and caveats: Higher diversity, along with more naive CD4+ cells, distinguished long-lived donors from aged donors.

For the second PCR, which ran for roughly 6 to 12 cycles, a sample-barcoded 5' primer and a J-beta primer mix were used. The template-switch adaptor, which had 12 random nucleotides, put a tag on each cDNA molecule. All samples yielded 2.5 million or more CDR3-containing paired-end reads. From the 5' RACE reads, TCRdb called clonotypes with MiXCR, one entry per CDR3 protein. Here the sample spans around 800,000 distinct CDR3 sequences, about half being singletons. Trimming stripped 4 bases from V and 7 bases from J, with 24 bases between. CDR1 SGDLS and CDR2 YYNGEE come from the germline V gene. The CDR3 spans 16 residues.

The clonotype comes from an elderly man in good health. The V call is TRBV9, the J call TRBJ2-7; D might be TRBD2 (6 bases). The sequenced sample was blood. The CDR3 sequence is CASSSAGTLTYNEQYF. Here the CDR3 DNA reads TGTGCCAGCAGCTCGGCCGGGACTCTAACCTACAATGAGCAGTACTTC.